The rows below give T cell receptor beta chains drawn from one sample of a study of beta chain features in type 1 diabetes. Measured with immunoSEQ multiplex PCR; TCRdb has only the in-frame clones, and not every one. The sample consists of approximately 170,000 clones, 7% to 10% of them appearing once. Sequencing was done on a sample of central memory CD4+ T cells from blood. The receptors stem from a woman aged 18-29 years in good health. CDR3s include the opening cysteine and the closing phenylalanine or tryptophan. A D gene is named only where the DNA matches it firmly. Rows give clone size only sometimes, using once, few, many, or a class for an expanded clone.

size | J | V | D | DNA | CDR3
few | TRBJ2-1 | TRBV18 | NA | TGTGCCAGCTCCCCCGGACAGAACCCCGGGTTCTTC | CASSPGQNPGFF
NA | TRBJ2-1 | TRBV5-1 | NA | TGCGCCAGCAGCGAACGCCGGGAAATGCAATTCTTC | CASSERREMQFF
NA | TRBJ1-1 | TRBV7-9 | NA | TGTGCCAGCAGCCCCACGCGGGGGATGAACACTGAAGCTTTCTTT | CASSPTRGMNTEAFF
NA | TRBJ2-3 | TRBV5-6 | NA | TGTGCCAGCAGCCTGCCCCAGGCAGATACGCAGTATTTT | CASSLPQADTQYF
NA | TRBJ2-7 | TRBV5-8 | TRBD2 | TGTGCCAGCAGACCGCCCGGGGGGACGACCTACGAGCAGTACTTC | CASRPPGGTTYEQYF
NA | TRBJ1-1 | TRBV5-1 | NA | TGCGCCAGCAGCTCTGAGCGGGGGGGAACTAATGAAGCTTTCTTT | CASSSERGGTNEAFF
NA | TRBJ2-3 | TRBV12-5 | TRBD1 | TGTGCTAGTGGTAAGGGGGCCAGCACAGATACGCAGTATTTT | CASGKGASTDTQYF
few | TRBJ2-7 | TRBV5-4 | TRBD2 | TGTGCCAGCAGTCTTGGGACTAGCGGGGCCAGCTCCCCGCGCGGGCAGTACTTC | CASSLGTSGASSPRGQYF
few | TRBJ2-7 | TRBV7-2 | TRBD1 | TGTGCCAGCAGCCTCCACTCCACAGGGGGCTTGAACGAGCAGTACTTC | CASSLHSTGGLNEQYF
few | TRBJ2-5 | TRBV30 | NA | TGTGCCTGGTCGGCAGGGCGGTCCCAGTACTTC | CAWSAGRSQYF